This TCR beta chain was obtained from a study of T cell responses to AZD1222 COVID-19 vaccine. Study in general: Second-dose intervals of approximately 4 or approximately 12 weeks were pooled. The study, taken as a whole, reports: Unmutated regions of variants are reportedly targeted by nearly half of spike-specific TCRs. There were mostly white British donors and more females than males, and clonal diversity was possibly underestimated.

Using immunoSEQ multiplex PCR, the repertoire was profiled, and TCRdb retains in-frame clones only, with some absent. The data show about 130,000 clones, under 95% seen once. CDR3 size: 15 residues. CDR1 MNHNS and CDR2 SASEGT come from the germline V gene. The ends were cut back, 8 bases at V and 1 base at J, with 17 bases in the middle. Comments on this clone: Its antigen is unidentified.

The material was peripheral blood, obtained on day 0 of AZD1222 vaccination. The TCR sequence derives from an adult in good health. The chain couples TRBV6-1 to TRBJ1-1; no clear D gene. The CDR3: CASGTTHPSNTEAFF. The DNA for the CDR3 is TGTGCCAGCGGAACGACACACCCTTCGAACACTGAAGCTTTCTTT.